Reported below is one T cell receptor (beta chain). Its antigen remains unidentified. V was trimmed by 8 bases and J by 0 bases, leaving 29 bases between them. The germline V gene encodes CDR1 MNHEY and CDR2 SMNVEV (reference sequence). This CDR3 is built from 21 residues. This specimen comes from a study of T-cell reconstitution after alpha-beta-depleted transplantation in children. Overall study results and limits: After transplant, high TCRbeta diversity at day 60 in some patients arose from surviving recipient T cells and thymic progenitors. Reportedly, roughly two months post-transplant, alpha-beta T cells arose from several hundred expanded graft clones.

Preparation of the TCRbeta library involved a method that used unique molecular identifiers. TCRdb re-called the PCR reads through MiXCR, storing one row per CDR3 protein. The sample consists of hundreds of thousands of distinct CDR3 sequences, around 8% of them appearing once. This TCR was recovered from a male patient younger than 18 who had a stem cell transplant for acute lymphoblastic leukemia, so the T cells may come from the graft donor. Material: PBMCs, mostly from graft donor cells, obtained 180 days after TCRalphabeta/CD19-depleted stem cell transplant. This chain connects TRBV27 to TRBJ1-6; possible D gene TRBD1, 5 bases. For the CDR3, the DNA is TGTGCCAGCGCATACCCTGGGGCCGACGGGGGGATGAGCTCCTATAATTCACCCCTCCACTTT. It specifies CASAYPGADGGMSSYNSPLHF.